This TCR beta chain was sequenced during a study of shared clonotypes between healthy human individuals (dated by TCRdb to 2019 to 2021). Some background on the complete study: The cohort comprised a couple of women and a few men aged 18 to 49 years. Each donor's leukapheresis produced roughly between roughly 0.85 and 9.5 billion PBMCs. Per donor, three plates each were used for CD4 naive and CD4 memory, two for CD8 naive, and one for CD8 memory. To estimate repertoire size and how much clonotype sharing occurs between individuals, the study deeply sequenced the blood TCR repertoires of about five healthy adults. To increase sequencing depth and limit assay-specific biases, different laboratories used diverse techniques to prepare libraries and sequence TCR repertoires.

CD8 naive samples were obtained by positive selection for CCR7 among CD45RO-negative cells, yielding a CD45RA+CCR7+ population from which TemRA cells were excluded. Donors were healthy HIV-negative adults with no recently reported acute infections or vaccinations. All donors were Caucasian adults living in Nashville, Tennessee, USA. After blood collection by leukapheresis, PBMCs were isolated using Ficoll-Histopaque density gradient centrifugation and then cryopreserved in the vapor phase of liquid nitrogen. Purity and quantity of every magnetically sorted T cell population were checked by analytical flow cytometry. Genomic DNA was isolated from every sorted fraction and measured by UV absorbance on a Nanodrop 2000c. In regard to this clone: Its antigen is not yet known. No clone much larger than this one lies a single base away; base qualities are absent.

Results the study describes overall, beyond this receptor: The small number of donors limited the genetic and exposure-history diversity represented. Higher generation probabilities were observed for clonotypes shared by all four sorted-subset donors than for non-shared clonotypes. Sampling was limited to blood, and TCR repertoires in tissue likely differ from TCR repertoires in blood. About 5% of naive CD4, 3.5% of naive CD8, around 2.3% of memory CD4, and 0.35% to 0.4% of memory CD8 clonotypes were shared across a few donors. Naive subsets generally had larger estimated clonotype richness than memory subsets did. Rarefaction of sorted-subset datasets indicated incomplete sequencing despite the large sequencing depth. Pairwise subsampling indicated that sequencing depth was expected to affect the degree of clonotype sharing among donors.

Using the deep immunoSEQ assay, multiplex PCR amplified TCR CDR3 regions from genomic DNA. Extracted genomic DNA from each cell subset was spread evenly across all wells of several immunoSEQ 96-well plates, with each plate serving as a replicate. For sorted subsets, each replicate PCR was loaded with 200 ng genomic DNA, equivalent to 30,000 or so T cell genomes. The purified libraries were quantified using a Qubit 3.0 fluorometer, sized with a Bioanalyzer 2100, and then quantified again using the KAPA Library Quantification kit. Each immunoSEQ 96-well plate was sequenced on its own single-read 150-cycle Illumina NextSeq 550 flow cell. The authors' pipeline ran thus. The immunoSEQ output contained only junctional sequences without quality scores, so filtering could not match that applied to full-length reads. To assign V/J genes and CDR3, sequences were annotated using PyIR, a Python wrapper for IgBLAST v1.9, with IMGT germline references. Reads were removed for weak V/J assignments (E-value above 1e-6), missing CDR3, stop codons, out-of-frame junctions, or ambiguous translated residues. A V3J clonotype was defined by an identical inferred V gene, J gene, and CDR3 amino acid sequence. Percentage overlap between repertoires was computed as shared unique clonotypes divided by the size of the smaller repertoire. Richness of each repertoire was evaluated using RTK rarefaction, the Chao1 estimator, and Recon v2.1 estimates of unobserved clonotypes. For all TCRbeta clonotypes obtained by the gDNA method from a few donors, generation probabilities were computed with OLGA. TCRdb mirrors the immuneACCESS table, restricted to in-frame sequences. Some clones are absent from its copies; in checked studies, under half trace to an unresolved V gene, and the reason for the others is unknown. D and trimming come from the DNA, and the V and J calls and clone size come from that table. A total of roughly 2.1 million clones appear in this sample, 93% of them only once. The ten largest make up around 1.7% of the sample.

V is shortened by 0 bases, J by 6 bases, and the region joining them spans 11 bases. Via the germline V gene, CDR1 is ENHRY and CDR2 SYGVKD. From the cysteine up to the phenylalanine, the CDR3 has a length of 14 residues. Only CDR3 DNA remains: 42 bases, in frame from the first base. The sequence derives from a man aged 18 to 30 in good health. Some clones in this sample may be carry-over from other donors' samples. This chain is built from TRBV10-3 and TRBJ1-2, with no confident D gene call. Sequenced input: naive CD8+ T cells from PBMCs. Sample cell subset or site, as interpreted from the label and publication: CD45RA+CCR7+. The CDR3 in this case is CAISESRVLNGYTF. In nucleotides, the sequence is TGTGCCATCAGTGAGTCGCGGGTGCTGAATGGCTACACCTTC.